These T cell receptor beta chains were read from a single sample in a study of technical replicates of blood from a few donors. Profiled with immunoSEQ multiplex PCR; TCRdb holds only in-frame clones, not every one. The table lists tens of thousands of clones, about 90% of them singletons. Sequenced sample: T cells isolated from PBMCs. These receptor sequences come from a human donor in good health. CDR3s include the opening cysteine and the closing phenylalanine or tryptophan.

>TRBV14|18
CASSQDLLQGVSNYGYTF
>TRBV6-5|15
CASSYSGHLGNIQYF
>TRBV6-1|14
CASIMDRGIGELFF
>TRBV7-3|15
CASSPGGGRSNTQYF
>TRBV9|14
CASSAQDSGYEQYF
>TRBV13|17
CASSLLPGGEGVDTQYF
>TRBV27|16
CASSLTGQGFGNTIYF
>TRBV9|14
CASSVTGSNQPQHF
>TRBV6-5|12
CASTLGGTEAFF
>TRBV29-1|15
CSVEEYRGFNYGYTF
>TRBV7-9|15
CASSFVTGTNTEAFF
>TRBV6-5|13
CASSYKQGYEQYF
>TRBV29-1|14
CSVEPGQGGYEQYF
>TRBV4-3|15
CASSQVRTSAYEQYF
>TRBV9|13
CASSVADFDGYTF
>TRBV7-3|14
CASSLTQGSDGYTF
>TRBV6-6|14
CASSYDRDNTEAFF
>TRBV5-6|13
CASSLGDSNGYTF
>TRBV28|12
CASTGGNYGYTF
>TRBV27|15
CASSPTGGRNEKLFF
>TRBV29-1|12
CSVGWLSYEQYF
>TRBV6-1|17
CASSEPFDYLANYGYTF
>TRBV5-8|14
CASSPISGANVLTF
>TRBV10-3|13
CAISEARGEKLFF
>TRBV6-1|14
CASTPGGPNQPQHF
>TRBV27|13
CASSLADSYEQYF
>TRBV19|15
CASSSGDYSNQPQHF
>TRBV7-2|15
CASSLMDRENYGYTF
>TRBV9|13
CASSVASYNEQFF
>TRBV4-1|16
CASSQGRASGKGEQFF
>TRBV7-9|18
CASSTPGLAGSFTDTQYF
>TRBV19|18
CASSMWGGVPSGANVLTF
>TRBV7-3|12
CASRAPTGELFF
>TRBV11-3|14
CASSFWDSQETQYF
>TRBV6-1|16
CASSEKWTGINQPQHF
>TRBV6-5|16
CASSYSTGWIAYEQYF
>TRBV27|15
CASSSQQGSNQPQHF
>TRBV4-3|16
CASSQDLAGYTDTQYF
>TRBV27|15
CASSINRGANYGYTF
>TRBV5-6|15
CASSLVGTENYEQYF
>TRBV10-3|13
CAISDREAQPQHF
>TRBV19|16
CASRGRGGSSGNTIYF
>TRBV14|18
CASSQKEGTQGYDDIQYF
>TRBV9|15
CASSVTGMDTGELFF
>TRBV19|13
CASGTSGRNEQFF
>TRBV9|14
CASSVAGAAYGYTF
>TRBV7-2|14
CASSLYEGLETQYF
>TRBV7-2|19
CASSLGVVWQGSSYNEQFF
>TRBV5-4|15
CASSNRTGGDYGYTF
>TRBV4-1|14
CASSQAYSNQPQHF
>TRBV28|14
CAVFSGRSHNEQFF
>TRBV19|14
CAVRLGSKGNEQFF
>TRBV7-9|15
CASSEGTGGENIQYF
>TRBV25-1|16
CASIDGGGSSYNEQFF